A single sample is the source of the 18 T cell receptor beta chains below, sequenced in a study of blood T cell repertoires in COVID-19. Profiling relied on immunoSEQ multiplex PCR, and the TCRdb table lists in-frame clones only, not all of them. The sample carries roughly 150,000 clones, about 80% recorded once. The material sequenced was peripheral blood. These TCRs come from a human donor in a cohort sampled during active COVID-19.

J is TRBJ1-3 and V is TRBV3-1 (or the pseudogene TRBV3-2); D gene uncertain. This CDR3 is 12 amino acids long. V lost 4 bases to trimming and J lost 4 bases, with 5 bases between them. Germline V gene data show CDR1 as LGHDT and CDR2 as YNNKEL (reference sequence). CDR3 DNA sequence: TGTGCCAGCAGCCGCGGGGGAAACACCATATATTTT. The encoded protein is CASSRGGNTIYF.

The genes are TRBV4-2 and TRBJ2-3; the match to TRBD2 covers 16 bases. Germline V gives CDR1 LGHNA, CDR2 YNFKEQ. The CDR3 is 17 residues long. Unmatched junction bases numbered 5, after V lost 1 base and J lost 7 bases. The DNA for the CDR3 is TGTGCCAGCAGCCAAGCGGGGACTAGCGGGGGGGCACATACGCAGTATTTT. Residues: CASSQAGTSGGAHTQYF.

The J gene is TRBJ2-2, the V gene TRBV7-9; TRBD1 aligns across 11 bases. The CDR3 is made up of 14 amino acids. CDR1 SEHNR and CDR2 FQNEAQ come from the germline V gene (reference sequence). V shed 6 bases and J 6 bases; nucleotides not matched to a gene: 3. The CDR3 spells CASRGQGGPGELFF. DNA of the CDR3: TGTGCCAGCAGGGGACAGGGGGGTCCCGGGGAGCTGTTTTTT.

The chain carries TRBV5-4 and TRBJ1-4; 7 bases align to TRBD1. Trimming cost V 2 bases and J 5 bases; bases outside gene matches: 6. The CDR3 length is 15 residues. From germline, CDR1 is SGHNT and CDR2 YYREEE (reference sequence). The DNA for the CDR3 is TGTGCCAGCAGCTTTCAGGACAGGAGCAATGAAAAACTGTTTTTT. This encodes CASSFQDRSNEKLFF. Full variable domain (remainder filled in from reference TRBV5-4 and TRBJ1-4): ETGVTQSPTHLIKTRGQQVTLRCSSQSGHNTVSWYQQALGQGPQFIFQYYREEENGRGNFPPRFSGLQFPNYSSELNVNALELDDSALYLCASSFQDRSNEKLFFGSGTQLSVL.

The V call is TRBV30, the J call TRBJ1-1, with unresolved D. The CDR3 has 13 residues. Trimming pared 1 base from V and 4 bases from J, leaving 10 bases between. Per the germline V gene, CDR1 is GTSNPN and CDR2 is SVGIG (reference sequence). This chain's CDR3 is CAWSATSGTEAFF. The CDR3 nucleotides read TGTGCCTGGAGTGCGACCTCGGGCACTGAAGCTTTCTTT.

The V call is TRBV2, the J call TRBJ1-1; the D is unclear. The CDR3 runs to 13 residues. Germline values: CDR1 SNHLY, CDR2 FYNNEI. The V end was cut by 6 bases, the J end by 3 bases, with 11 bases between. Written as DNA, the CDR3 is TGTGCCAGCAGCGTCGAGCCCTACACTGAAGCTTTCTTT. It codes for CASSVEPYTEAFF.

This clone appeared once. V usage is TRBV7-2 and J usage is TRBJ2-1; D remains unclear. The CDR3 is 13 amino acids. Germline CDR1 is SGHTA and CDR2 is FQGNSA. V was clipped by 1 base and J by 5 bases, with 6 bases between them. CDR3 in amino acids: CASSLGRNNEQFF. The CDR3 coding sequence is TGTGCCAGCAGCTTAGGTAGAAACAATGAGCAGTTCTTC.

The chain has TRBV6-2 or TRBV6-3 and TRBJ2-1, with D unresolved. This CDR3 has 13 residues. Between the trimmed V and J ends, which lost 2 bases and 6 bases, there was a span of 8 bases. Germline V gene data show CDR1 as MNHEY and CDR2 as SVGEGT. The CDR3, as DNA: TGTGCCAGCAGTTACCTTGGCTTCAATGAGCAGTTCTTC. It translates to CASSYLGFNEQFF.

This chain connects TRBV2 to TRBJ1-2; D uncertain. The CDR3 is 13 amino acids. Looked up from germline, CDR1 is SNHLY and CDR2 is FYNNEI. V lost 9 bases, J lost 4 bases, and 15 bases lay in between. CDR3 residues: CASAQEEGYGYTF. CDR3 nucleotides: TGTGCCAGTGCTCAGGAGGAAGGCTATGGCTACACCTTC.

The CDR3 nucleotides are TGTGCCAGCAGGCAACTAGCGGGGGGGCCTCGGTTCTTC. Translation: CASRQLAGGPRFF. The J gene is TRBJ2-1, the V gene TRBV12-3 or TRBV12-4; TRBD2 matches 13 bases. This CDR3 comprises 13 residues. J lost 15 bases, V lost 6 bases, and 8 bases had no gene match.

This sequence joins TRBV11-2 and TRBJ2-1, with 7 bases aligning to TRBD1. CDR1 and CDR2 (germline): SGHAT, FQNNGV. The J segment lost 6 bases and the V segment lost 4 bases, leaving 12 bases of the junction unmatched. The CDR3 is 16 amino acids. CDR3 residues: CASSYKATGWVNEQFF. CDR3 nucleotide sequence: TGTGCCAGCAGCTATAAAGCGACAGGGTGGGTCAATGAGCAGTTCTTC.

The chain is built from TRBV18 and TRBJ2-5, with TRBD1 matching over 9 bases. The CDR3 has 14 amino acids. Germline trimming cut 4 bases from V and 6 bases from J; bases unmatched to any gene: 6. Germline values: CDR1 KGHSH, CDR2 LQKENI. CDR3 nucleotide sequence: TGTGCCAGCTCACGGGCAGGACAGGGGCAGACCCAGTACTTC. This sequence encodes CASSRAGQGQTQYF.

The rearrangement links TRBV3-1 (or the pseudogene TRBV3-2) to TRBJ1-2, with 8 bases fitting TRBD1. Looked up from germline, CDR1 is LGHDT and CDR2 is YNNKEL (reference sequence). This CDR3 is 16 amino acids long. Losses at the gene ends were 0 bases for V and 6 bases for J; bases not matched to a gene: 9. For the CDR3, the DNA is TGTGCCAGCAGCCAAGATGGGCGACAGGGGCGGAATGGCTACACCTTC. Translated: CASSQDGRQGRNGYTF.

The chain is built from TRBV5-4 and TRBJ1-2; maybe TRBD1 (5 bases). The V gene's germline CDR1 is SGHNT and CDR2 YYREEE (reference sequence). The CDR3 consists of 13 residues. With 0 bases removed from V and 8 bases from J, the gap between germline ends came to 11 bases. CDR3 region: CASSLVGGDGYTF. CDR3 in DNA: TGTGCCAGCAGCTTGGTTGGGGGGGACGGCTACACCTTC. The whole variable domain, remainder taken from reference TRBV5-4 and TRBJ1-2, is ETGVTQSPTHLIKTRGQQVTLRCSSQSGHNTVSWYQQALGQGPQFIFQYYREEENGRGNFPPRFSGLQFPNYSSELNVNALELDDSALYLCASSLVGGDGYTFGSGTRLTVV.

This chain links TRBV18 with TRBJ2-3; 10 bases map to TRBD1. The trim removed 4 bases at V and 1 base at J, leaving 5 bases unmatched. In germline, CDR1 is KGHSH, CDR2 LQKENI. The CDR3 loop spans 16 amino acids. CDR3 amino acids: CASSLIGTGGTDTQYF. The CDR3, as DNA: TGTGCCAGCTCACTTATCGGGACAGGGGGCACAGATACGCAGTATTTT.

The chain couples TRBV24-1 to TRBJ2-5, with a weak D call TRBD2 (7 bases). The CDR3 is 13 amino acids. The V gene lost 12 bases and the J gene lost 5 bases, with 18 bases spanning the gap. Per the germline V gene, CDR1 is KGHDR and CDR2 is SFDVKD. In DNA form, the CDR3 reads TGTGCCCCCCGAGGGGGGGGCGCGGAGACCCAGTACTTC. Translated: CAPRGGGAETQYF.

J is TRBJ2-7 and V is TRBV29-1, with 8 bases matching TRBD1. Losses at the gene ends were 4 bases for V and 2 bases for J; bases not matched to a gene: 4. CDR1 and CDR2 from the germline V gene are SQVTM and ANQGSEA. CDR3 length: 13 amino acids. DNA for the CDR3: TGCAGCGTTGGGTACAGGGGGACCTACGAGCAGTACTTC. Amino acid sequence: CSVGYRGTYEQYF.

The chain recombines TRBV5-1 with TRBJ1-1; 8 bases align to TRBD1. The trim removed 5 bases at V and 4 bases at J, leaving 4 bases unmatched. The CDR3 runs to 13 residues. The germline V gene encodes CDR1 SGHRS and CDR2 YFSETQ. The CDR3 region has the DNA TGCGCCAGCAGTCAGGGGGCTTCCACTGAAGCTTTCTTT. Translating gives CASSQGASTEAFF.